The clone carrying this T cell receptor beta chain was detected only a few times. The antigen remains undetermined. The TCR library protocol attached unique molecular identifiers to the individual cDNA molecules. TCRdb re-called the 5' RACE reads through MiXCR, storing one row per CDR3 protein. The repertoire includes about 55,000 distinct CDR3 sequences, 14% to 15% of them detected once, and about 9% sits in the top ten. The data belong to a study of early T cells in non-severe SARS-CoV-2 infection. Study summary: Unsorted whole-blood RNA was sequenced in bulk, leaving chains unpaired.

Between the trimmed V and J ends, which lost 4 bases and 1 base, there was a span of 13 bases. CDR1 and CDR2 from the germline V gene are SGHNT and YENEEA. The CDR3 consists of 15 residues. Study outcomes and limitations: The VDJdb matching leaned toward anti-spike CD8 responses and overlooked private and CD4 specificities.

The sequence came from an adult who was a healthcare worker with PCR-confirmed SARS-CoV-2 infection or an uninfected control (not recorded which). The sample here was whole blood, taken at baseline. This chain joins TRBV11-3 and TRBJ2-5; D is uncertain. The CDR3 protein is CASSSTADLQETQYF. In DNA, the CDR3 is TGTGCCAGCAGCTCGACCGCGGACCTCCAAGAGACCCAGTACTTC.